The entry below describes one T cell receptor (beta chain). V lost 0 bases, J lost 0 bases, and 0 bases stayed unmatched. Germline V CDR1 and CDR2: SGHDT, YYEEEE. The CDR3 covers 15 residues. This record belongs to a study of control samples from healthy donors and cancer patients. TCRdb's copy holds only in-frame clones and misses some; the assay was immunoSEQ multiplex PCR. The profile shows over 150,000 clones, 91% of them singletons. The sequence was collected from a woman aged 40 to 49 in good health. V gene TRBV5-6 combines with J gene TRBJ1-5, with TRBD1 matching over 7 bases. The sequenced material came from blood. CDR3 nucleotide sequence: TGTGCCAGCAGCTTGGACAGGGGTAGCAATCAGCCCCAGCATTTT. As protein: CASSLDRGSNQPQHF.